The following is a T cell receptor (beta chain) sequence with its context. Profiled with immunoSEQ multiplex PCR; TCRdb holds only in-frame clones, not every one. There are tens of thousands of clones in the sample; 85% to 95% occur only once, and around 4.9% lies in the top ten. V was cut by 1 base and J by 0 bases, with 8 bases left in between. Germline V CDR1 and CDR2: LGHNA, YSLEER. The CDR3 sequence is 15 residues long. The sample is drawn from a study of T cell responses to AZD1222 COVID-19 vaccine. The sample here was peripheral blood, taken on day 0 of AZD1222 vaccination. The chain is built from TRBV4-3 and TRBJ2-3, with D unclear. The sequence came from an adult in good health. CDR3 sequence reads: CASSQGGVSTDTQYF. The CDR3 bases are TGCGCCAGCAGCCAAGGAGGTGTTAGCACAGATACGCAGTATTTT.